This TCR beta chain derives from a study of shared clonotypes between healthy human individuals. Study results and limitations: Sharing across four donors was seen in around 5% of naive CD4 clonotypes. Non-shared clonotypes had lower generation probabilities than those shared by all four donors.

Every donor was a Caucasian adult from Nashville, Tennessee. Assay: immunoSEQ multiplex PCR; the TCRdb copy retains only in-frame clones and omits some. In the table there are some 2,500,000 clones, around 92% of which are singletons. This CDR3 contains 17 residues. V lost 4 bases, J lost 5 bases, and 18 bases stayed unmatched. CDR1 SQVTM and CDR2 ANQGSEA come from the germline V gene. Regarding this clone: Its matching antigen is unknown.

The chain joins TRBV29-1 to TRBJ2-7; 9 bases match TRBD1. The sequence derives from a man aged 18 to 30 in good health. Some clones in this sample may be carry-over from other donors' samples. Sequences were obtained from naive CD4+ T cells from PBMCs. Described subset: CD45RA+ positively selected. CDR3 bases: TGCAGCGTTGGGCCCTCCCCCGGGACAGGGTTTGTCGACGAGCAGTACTTC. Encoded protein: CSVGPSPGTGFVDEQYF.